This T cell receptor (beta chain) was profiled in a study of shared clonotypes between healthy human individuals. The authors distributed each subset's genomic DNA evenly over several immunoSEQ plates. The assay was immunoSEQ multiplex PCR, and TCRdb's table has in-frame clones only and misses some. This repertoire shows about a million clones, about 72% found once; its top ten account for approximately 0.95%. This CDR3 has 15 amino acids. Trimming removed 3 bases from V and 6 bases from J; junction bases left unmatched: 6. Germline V gene data show CDR1 as SGHTA and CDR2 as FQGTGA. Study conclusions and caveats: At large depth, rarefaction still showed sorted-subset sequencing to be incomplete. Generally, estimated richness proved larger in naive subsets than it did in memory subsets.

Concerning this clone itself: Its antigen is not known.

The sequenced sample consisted of memory CD4+ T cells from PBMCs. Subset of the sample: CD45RA-negative fraction. V and J are TRBV7-3 and TRBJ2-1, with 9 bases fitting TRBD1. The sequence was obtained from a man between 18 and 35 years old in good health. Some clones in this sample may be carry-over from other donors' samples. The CDR3 sequence: CASSLWDRVGNEQFF. CDR3 bases: TGTGCCAGCAGCTTGTGGGACAGGGTAGGCAATGAGCAGTTCTTC.